This T cell receptor beta chain was recovered during a study of CD8 T cells in Susac syndrome. Across the study: Each patient with Susac syndrome, at the time of blood draw, was therapy-naive, on corticosteroids, or on intravenous immunoglobulin alone.

The CDR3 totals 13 residues. V lost 0 bases to trimming and J lost 7 bases, with 10 bases between them. CDR1 is GTSNPN and CDR2 is SVGIG in the germline V gene (reference sequence). Findings of the study overall: Maximal CD8+ clonal expansion in Susac was observed within TEMRA cells and among active patients.

In the case of this clonotype: Its target is not known.

RNA was extracted with the RNeasy kit, and a quantity of about 0.45 to 1 ug was reverse transcribed using random hexamers. TCRdb called the immunoSEQ multiplex PCR reads again in MiXCR, with one record for every CDR3 protein. The sample consists of 100,000 to 150,000 distinct CDR3 sequences, 85% to 95% of them appearing once. CD8+ and CD4+ T cells circulating in blood were sequenced for TCR beta. This clonotype was obtained from a human donor with Susac syndrome. The chain combines TRBV30 with TRBJ1-5; the D is unclear. The sequenced sample was CD8+ T cells from PBMCs. As DNA, the CDR3 is TGTGCCTGGAGTGTCCCAGGAGGGCAGCCCCAGCATTTT. The encoded protein is CAWSVPGGQPQHF.